This is a list of T cell receptor beta chains from one sample in a study of blood T cell repertoires in COVID-19. This table comes from immunoSEQ multiplex PCR, and its TCRdb copy is limited to in-frame clones, with some not included. Of under 300,000 clones in the sample, around nine tenths were seen once. Sequences were obtained from peripheral blood. The receptors were sampled from a woman aged 40 to 50 who had recovered from COVID-19. Both conserved end residues are part of each CDR3. Each record gives: clone size, J gene, D gene, V gene, CDR3 protein, CDR3 DNA. D genes are given only for firm matches. Clone size appears in some rows only: once, few, many, or a class for an expanded clone.

size: NA
J: TRBJ2-3
D: NA
V: TRBV5-1
CDR3: CASSAGRTTDTQYF
DNA: TGCGCCAGCAGCGCGGGACGGACCACAGATACGCAGTATTTT

size: NA
J: TRBJ2-7
D: TRBD2
V: TRBV18
CDR3: CASSPQRGSESYEQYF
DNA: TGTGCCAGCTCACCGCAGCGGGGGTCTGAATCCTACGAGCAGTACTTC

size: NA
J: TRBJ1-2
D: TRBD1
V: TRBV27
CDR3: CASSLFHGQGGYGYTF
DNA: TGTGCCAGCAGTTTATTTCACGGACAGGGCGGCTATGGCTACACCTTC

size: NA
J: TRBJ2-3
D: TRBD2
V: TRBV27
CDR3: CASSLLQRGSTDTQYF
DNA: TGTGCCAGCAGTTTATTACAGCGGGGTAGCACAGATACGCAGTATTTT

size: NA
J: TRBJ1-2
D: TRBD1
V: TRBV5-1
CDR3: CASREGTAYGYTF
DNA: TGCGCCAGCAGAGAGGGGACAGCCTATGGCTACACCTTC

size: NA
J: TRBJ2-3
D: TRBD2
V: TRBV9
CDR3: CASSVRGRDPSTDTQYF
DNA: TGTGCCAGCAGCGTACGCGGGAGAGATCCTAGCACAGATACGCAGTATTTT

size: NA
J: TRBJ2-1
D: TRBD2
V: TRBV7-6
CDR3: CASSLHQGTSGDNEQFF
DNA: TGTGCCAGCAGCCTACACCAAGGGACTAGCGGTGACAATGAGCAGTTCTTC

size: NA
J: TRBJ1-2
D: TRBD1
V: TRBV11-2
CDR3: CASSLGQGASYGYTF
DNA: TGTGCCAGCAGCTTAGGTCAGGGGGCGAGCTATGGCTACACCTTC

size: once
J: TRBJ1-4
D: TRBD1
V: TRBV19
CDR3: CASSTGQGWLEEKLFF
DNA: TGTGCCAGTAGTACGGGACAGGGCTGGCTAGAAGAAAAACTGTTTTTT

size: NA
J: TRBJ2-7
D: TRBD2
V: TRBV7-2
CDR3: CASSPRGLAGGLREQYF
DNA: TGTGCCAGCAGCCCCCGAGGACTAGCGGGAGGGCTTAGAGAGCAGTACTTC